This passage covers 8 T cell receptor beta chains from one sample sequenced in a study of regulatory T cells in long-lasting Graves disease. Time point reported: persistent/refractory GD, antithyroid drugs over 5 years with positive TRAb. RNA extracted from PBMCs served as the sequencing template. Combining iRepertoire HTBI primers with Arm-PCR of CDR3 regions, the authors built TCR beta libraries. TCRdb recomputed calls from the multiplex PCR reads with MiXCR, one row per CDR3 protein. In the table there are approximately 380,000 distinct CDR3 sequences, roughly 20% of which are singletons. The sample here was peripheral blood mononuclear cells (PBMCs), taken when the disease was refractory, from a patient treated with antithyroid drugs. Receptor source: a female donor with Graves disease.

This chain connects TRBV7-3 to TRBJ2-7, with D possibly matching TRBD2 (5 bases). Trimming shortened V by 5 bases and J by 3 bases, and 23 bases separated the two germline ends. Germline CDR1 SGHTA, CDR2 FQGTGA. This CDR3 contains 17 residues. This CDR3 is CASSHNSSFFTSYEQYF. In DNA form, the CDR3 reads TGTGCCAGCAGCCACAACAGTAGTTTTTTCACTAGCTACGAGCAGTACTTC.

The rearrangement joins TRBV10-3 to TRBJ2-5, with D uncertain. The DNA end is a closer match to TRBJ2-1, so the J assignment may be wrong. The CDR3 covers 11 residues. Germline CDR1 and CDR2: ENHRY and SYGVKD. CDR3: CAISDWGEQFF. For the CDR3, the DNA is TGTGCCATCAGTGATTGGGGTGAGCAGTTCTTC.

Comment on this clonotype: At one end, the junction sequence differs from germline, possibly due to a read error. V usage is TRBV6-5 and J usage is TRBJ1-1; 11 nucleotides match TRBD1. From germline, CDR1 is MNHEY and CDR2 SVGAGI. CDR3 length equals 18 residues. CDR3 protein: CASSYGPGQGAGDTEAFF. DNA of the CDR3: TGTGCCAGCAGTTACGGTCCTGGACAGGGGGCAGGTGACACCGAAGCTTTCTTT.

This clonotype was picked up a small number of times. CDR3: CASSYGDRGTGELFF. CDR3 nucleotides: TGTGCCAGCAGTTACGGGGACAGGGGCACCGGGGAGCTGTTTTTT. The J gene is TRBJ2-2, the V gene TRBV6-9; 10 positions match TRBD1. V lost 3 bases, J lost 4 bases, and 2 bases stayed unmatched. The CDR3 length is 15 residues. CDR1 is MNHGY and CDR2 is SVAAGI in the germline V gene.

The sample holds many counts of this clonotype. The chain combines TRBV12-3 or TRBV12-4 with TRBJ1-2, with D perhaps matching TRBD1 (6 bases). The CDR3 consists of 12 residues. V lost 6 bases and J lost 8, with 13 bases in between. The CDR3 region has the DNA TGTGCCAGCAGGCCTACAGGGAGAGGCTACACCTTC. Amino acids: CASRPTGRGYTF.

The J gene is TRBJ2-7, the V gene TRBV20-1; TRBD2 agrees at 7 bases. The CDR3 is 13 residues long. CDR1 is DFQATT, CDR2 SNEGSKA, per germline (reference sequence). With 8 bases clipped from V and 4 bases from J, the junction kept 11 bases outside the gene matches. The CDR3 coding sequence is TGCAGTTCAGGGTGGGAGGGCCTTTACGAGCAGTACTTC. Translated, it gives CSSGWEGLYEQYF.

The V gene is TRBV28, the J gene TRBJ2-1; possible D gene TRBD2, 5 bases. Trimming removed 3 bases at V and 1 base at J, with 16 bases between. The CDR3 is made up of 17 amino acids. Germline-derived CDR1 and CDR2 are MDHEN and SYDVKM. The CDR3 spells CASSFVLGGSSYNEQFF. CDR3 nucleotides: TGTGCCAGCAGTTTTGTTTTAGGTGGGAGTTCCTACAATGAGCAGTTCTTC. The full variable domain, with the rest looked up from reference TRBV28 and TRBJ2-1, is DVKVTQSSRYLVKRTGEKVFLECVQDMDHENMFWYRQDPGLGLRLIYFSYDVKMKEKGDIPEGYSVSREKKERFSLILESASTNQTSMYLCASSFVLGGSSYNEQFFGPGTRLTVL.

V and J are TRBV7-2 and TRBJ2-1; the match to TRBD2 covers 9 bases. The V gene end was trimmed by 5 bases and the J gene end by 5 bases; junction bases not matched to a gene: 7. Per germline, CDR1 SGHTA and CDR2 FQGNSA. The CDR3 is 15 amino acids. Here the CDR3 reads CASSNSGRRDNEQFF. Here the CDR3 DNA reads TGTGCCAGCAGCAATAGCGGGAGACGGGACAATGAGCAGTTCTTC.